One sample yielded the 26 T cell receptor beta chains listed below, sequenced in a study of blood T cell repertoires in COVID-19. The data were produced by immunoSEQ multiplex PCR, yet TCRdb's version contains in-frame clones alone and is incomplete. The table includes about 190,000 clones, around four fifths detected once. The sample taken for sequencing was peripheral blood. These receptors were taken from a woman in her twenties or thirties with acute or convalescent COVID-19.

The chain is built from TRBV12-3 or TRBV12-4 and TRBJ1-2; D gene unclear. The CDR3 is made up of 13 amino acids. Trimming cost V 3 bases and J 6 bases, with 11 bases left between them. CDR3 amino acids: CASSLEFGNGYTF. The CDR3 DNA is TGTGCCAGCAGTTTGGAGTTTGGAAATGGCTACACCTTC.

The chain is built from TRBV5-4 and TRBJ1-1; D perhaps matches TRBD1 (5 bases). The CDR3 is made up of 14 amino acids. Germline CDR1 and CDR2: SGHNT and YYREEE (reference sequence). The V end was cut by 5 bases, the J end by 3 bases, with 14 bases between. The CDR3 nucleotides read TGTGCCAGCAGACTCCATGGAGGGGACACTGAAGCTTTCTTT. Translating it yields CASRLHGGDTEAFF.

This clone was seen only a few times. Other DNA variants within this sample encode the same CDR3. V and J are TRBV20-1 and TRBJ2-3, with 7 bases lining up with TRBD2. The V segment lost 3 bases and the J segment 5 bases; nucleotides outside the gene matches: 5. The germline V gene encodes CDR1 DFQATT and CDR2 SNEGSKA (reference sequence). The CDR3 has 13 amino acids. The CDR3 coding sequence is TGCAGTGCTAGTCGACTAGCTGGAGATACGCAGTATTTT. This encodes CSASRLAGDTQYF.

J is TRBJ2-7 and V is TRBV28, with 11 positions matching TRBD2. With V trimmed by 10 bases and J by 0 bases, 17 bases remained unmatched. Germline V lookup: CDR1 MDHEN, CDR2 SYDVKM. The CDR3 spans 18 residues. Here the CDR3 DNA reads TGTGCCACCCACACCCCATTGGGACTAGCGGTGAGCTCCTACGAGCAGTACTTC. This translates into CATHTPLGLAVSSYEQYF.

This clone was seen a handful of times. This chain uses TRBV4-1 with TRBJ1-3; 7 bases are a match to TRBD1. CDR1 is MGHRA and CDR2 is YSYEKL in the germline V gene. Trimming took 4 bases from V and 3 from J; bases not matched to a gene: 6. This CDR3 is 15 amino acids long. CDR3 in DNA: TGCGCCAGCAGCCGGGGCCAGGGGGTTGGAAACACCATATATTTT. Residues: CASSRGQGVGNTIYF.

This chain joins TRBV5-4 and TRBJ2-3; the match to TRBD2 covers 7 bases. CDR3 length equals 14 residues. V lost 2 bases and J lost 1; bases outside the gene matches: 1. Per the germline V gene, CDR1 is SGHNT and CDR2 is YYREEE (reference sequence). The CDR3 sequence is CASSFGLGTDTQYF. The CDR3 DNA is TGTGCCAGCAGCTTCGGACTAGGCACAGATACGCAGTATTTT.

The chain links TRBV5-1 to TRBJ2-7; 13 bases agree with TRBD2. From germline, CDR1 is SGHRS and CDR2 YFSETQ. V gave up 2 bases and J gave up 7 bases; unmatched junction bases: 3. The CDR3 has 14 residues. The CDR3 coding sequence is TGCGCCAGCAGCTTCAGGACTAGCGGGGGTGAGCAGTACTTC. It yields the protein CASSFRTSGGEQYF.

The chain combines TRBV4-3 with TRBJ1-3; the D is unclear. Germline CDR1 is LGHNA and CDR2 is YSLEER. The CDR3 is made up of 14 amino acids. V was pared by 2 bases and J by 4 bases, with 9 bases between. CDR3 protein: CASSQQVYGNTIYF. In nucleotides, the CDR3 is TGCGCCAGCAGCCAACAGGTATACGGAAACACCATATATTTT.

This sequence joins TRBV5-1 and TRBJ1-2; maybe TRBD1 (5 bases). CDR3 length: 14 residues. Looked up from germline, CDR1 is SGHRS and CDR2 is YFSETQ. Trimming cost V 0 bases and J 4 bases, with 10 bases left between them. CDR3 sequence: CASSLAGTGYGYTF. The CDR3 DNA sequence: TGCGCCAGCAGCTTGGCCGGGACTGGCTATGGCTACACCTTC. The full variable domain, rest sourced from reference TRBV5-1 and TRBJ1-2, is KAGVTQTPRYLIKTRGQQVTLSCSPISGHRSVSWYQQTPGQGLQFLFEYFSETQRNKGNFPGRFSGRQFSNSRSEMNVSTLELGDSALYLCASSLAGTGYGYTFGSGTRLTVV.

This sequence joins TRBV6-5 and TRBJ2-1, with 7 bases identical to TRBD2. Germline lookup yields CDR1 MNHEY and CDR2 SVGAGI. The CDR3 spans 14 residues. Unmatched junction bases numbered 10, after V lost 4 bases and J lost 10 bases. This CDR3 is CASSSRIPAGEQFF. In DNA, the CDR3 is TGTGCCAGCAGTTCCCGCATCCCAGCGGGGGAGCAGTTCTTC.

The V and J genes are TRBV28 and TRBJ2-2; 7 bases match TRBD1. CDR1 is MDHEN and CDR2 is SYDVKM in the germline V gene. Losses at the gene ends were 5 bases for V and 4 bases for J; bases not matched to a gene: 4. This CDR3 region has 14 residues. This CDR3 reads CASSLQGTTGELFF. The DNA of the CDR3 is TGTGCCAGCAGTCTACAGGGGACCACCGGGGAGCTGTTTTTT. Drawing the rest from reference TRBV28 and TRBJ2-2, the complete variable domain is DVKVTQSSRYLVKRTGEKVFLECVQDMDHENMFWYRQDPGLGLRLIYFSYDVKMKEKGDIPEGYSVSREKKERFSLILESASTNQTSMYLCASSLQGTTGELFFGEGSRLTVL.

The chain employs TRBV19 and TRBJ1-1; 8 bases map to TRBD1. CDR3 length equals 16 residues. The trim removed 4 bases at V and 0 bases at J, leaving 7 bases unmatched. Germline values: CDR1 LNHDA, CDR2 SQIVND (reference sequence). The CDR3 DNA reads TGTGCCAGTAGTACCCCGACAGGGGCGGTGAACACTGAAGCTTTCTTT. This gives the protein CASSTPTGAVNTEAFF.

This clone showed up just a few times. V and J are TRBV10-1 and TRBJ1-1, with TRBD1 matching 10 bases. Germline V gene data show CDR1 as WNHNN and CDR2 as SYGVQD (reference sequence). The CDR3 loop spans 16 amino acids. The junction had 8 bases not matched to a gene; V was cut back by 3 bases and J by 4 bases. The CDR3 protein is CASSDYPTGGFTEAFF. CDR3 coding DNA: TGCGCCAGCAGTGATTACCCGACAGGGGGCTTCACTGAAGCTTTCTTT.

The chain carries TRBV7-8 and TRBJ1-2; D gene ambiguous. The CDR3 covers 15 residues. Germline lookup yields CDR1 SGHVS and CDR2 FQNEAQ. The ends were cut back, 4 bases at V and 4 bases at J, with 16 bases in the middle. The CDR3 is CASSSGRGPIYGYTF. CDR3 nucleotide sequence: TGTGCCAGCAGCTCAGGAAGAGGGCCGATCTATGGCTACACCTTC.

This clone was detected once. The V and J genes are TRBV27 and TRBJ2-7, with 11 bases fitting TRBD2. Germline V gene sequence: CDR1 MNHEY, CDR2 SMNVEV (reference sequence). Germline trimming cut 5 bases from V and 7 bases from J; bases unmatched to any gene: 7. The CDR3 is 14 residues long. The CDR3 DNA sequence: TGTGCCAGCAGTGTTAGCGGGAGGGTGGGGGAGCAGTACTTC. This encodes CASSVSGRVGEQYF.

The chain employs TRBV18 and TRBJ1-5; 7 bases are a match to TRBD1. Per the germline V gene, CDR1 is KGHSH and CDR2 is LQKENI. The CDR3 consists of 14 residues. V trimming: 0 bases; J trimming: 6 bases; junction bases outside the gene matches: 2. The CDR3 loop is CASSPPAGGQPQHF. The CDR3 nucleotides read TGTGCCAGCTCACCACCTGCAGGGGGTCAGCCCCAGCATTTT.

The chain carries TRBV30 and TRBJ2-7; perhaps TRBD1 as D (5 bases). The CDR3 has 13 amino acids. The germline CDR1 and CDR2 sequences are GTSNPN and SVGIG (reference sequence). Trimming removed 4 bases from V and 6 bases from J, with 16 bases in between. The CDR3 DNA reads as TGTGCCTGGACCGCAGGGCGAGCTGCCGAGCAGTACTTC. Amino acid sequence: CAWTAGRAAEQYF.

This clone was found a few times. V and J are TRBV30 and TRBJ1-5; no firm D call. The V gene's germline CDR1 is GTSNPN and CDR2 SVGIG (reference sequence). CDR3 length equals 15 residues. Trimming removed 1 base at V and 1 base at J, with 11 bases between. CDR3 in amino acids: CAWSAGISSNQPQHF. The DNA of the CDR3 is TGTGCCTGGAGTGCGGGTATATCGAGCAATCAGCCCCAGCATTTT.

V gene TRBV5-1 combines with J gene TRBJ2-5; D is possibly TRBD2 (5 bases). The CDR3 length is 16 residues. The V gene's germline CDR1 is SGHRS and CDR2 YFSETQ. Between the trimmed V and J ends, which lost 4 bases and 4 bases, there was a span of 20 bases. This CDR3 is CASSAGLTSFGETQYF. DNA of the CDR3: TGCGCCAGCAGCGCCGGACTGACCTCATTTGGAGAGACCCAGTACTTC.

J is TRBJ2-7 and V is TRBV27; 7 bases are a match to TRBD2. Germline V gene lookup returns CDR1 MNHEY and CDR2 SMNVEV (reference sequence). Losses at the gene ends were 0 bases for V and 5 bases for J; bases not matched to a gene: 4. The CDR3 contains 14 residues. The CDR3 bases are TGTGCCAGCAGTTTATCTTGGACTAGAAACGAGCAGTACTTC. It translates to CASSLSWTRNEQYF.

The rearrangement joins TRBV28 to TRBJ1-4, with D maybe TRBD1 (5 bases). The CDR3 loop spans 15 amino acids. Looked up from germline, CDR1 is MDHEN and CDR2 is SYDVKM. Trimming removed 6 bases from V and 8 bases from J, with 19 bases in between. The CDR3 loop is CASRSSRGAREKLFF. CDR3 sequence (DNA): TGTGCCAGCAGGTCGTCTAGGGGCGCCCGGGAAAAACTGTTTTTT.

The J gene is TRBJ1-5, the V gene TRBV7-2; possibly TRBD1 for D (6 bases). The germline gives CDR1 SGHTA, CDR2 FQGNSA. The germline V and J ends were trimmed by 4 bases and 6 bases, with 16 bases remaining between them. CDR3 length: 15 amino acids. The CDR3 region has the DNA TGTGCCAGCAGCTCGCAATTTGGGGGCTCTCAGCCCCAGCATTTT. It codes for CASSSQFGGSQPQHF.

This chain connects TRBV6-2 or TRBV6-3 to TRBJ2-7; TRBD1 matches 8 bases. The CDR3 has 14 residues. The germline gives CDR1 MNHEY, CDR2 SVGEGT. V lost 4 bases and J lost 6; bases outside the gene matches: 8. The CDR3 DNA reads TGTGCCAGCAGTTCCCCGGACAGGGCTTCCGAGCAGTACTTC. Protein sequence: CASSSPDRASEQYF.

The V and J genes are TRBV29-1 and TRBJ1-1; a weak D match, TRBD1 (5 bases). Between the trimmed V and J ends, which lost 7 bases and 0 bases, there was a span of 15 bases. The CDR3 totals 14 residues. The V gene's germline CDR1 is SQVTM and CDR2 ANQGSEA. Written as DNA, the CDR3 is TGCAGCGCTGCCACAGGAGTCATGAACACTGAAGCTTTCTTT. It specifies CSAATGVMNTEAFF.

The chain links TRBV30 to TRBJ2-5, with D uncertain. From germline, CDR1 is GTSNPN and CDR2 SVGIG (reference sequence). Trimming stripped 2 bases from V and 4 bases from J, with 2 bases between. The CDR3 runs 10 residues. Written as DNA, the CDR3 is TGTGCCTGGAGTCGAGAGACCCAGTACTTC. Encoded protein: CAWSRETQYF.

This clone appeared a few times. The chain joins TRBV27 to TRBJ1-6; the D gene is possibly TRBD1 (6 bases). CDR1 MNHEY and CDR2 SMNVEV come from the germline V gene (reference sequence). The V gene lost 1 base and the J gene lost 0 bases, with 16 bases spanning the gap. CDR3 length equals 19 residues. The CDR3 DNA reads as TGTGCCAGCAGTTTATTCGGGCAGGGGTCTAGCTCCTATAATTCACCCCTCCACTTT. This translates into CASSLFGQGSSSYNSPLHF.